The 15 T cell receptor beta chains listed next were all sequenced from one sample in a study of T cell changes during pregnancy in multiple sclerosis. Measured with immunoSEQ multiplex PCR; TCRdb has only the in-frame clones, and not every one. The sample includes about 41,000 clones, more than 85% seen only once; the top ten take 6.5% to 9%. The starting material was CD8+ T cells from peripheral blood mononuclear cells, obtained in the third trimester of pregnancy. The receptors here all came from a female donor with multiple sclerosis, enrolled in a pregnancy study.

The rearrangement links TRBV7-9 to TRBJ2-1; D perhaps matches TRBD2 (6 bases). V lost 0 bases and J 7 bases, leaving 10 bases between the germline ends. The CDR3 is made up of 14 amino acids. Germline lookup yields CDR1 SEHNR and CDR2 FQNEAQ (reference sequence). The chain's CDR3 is CASSLAWRENEQFF. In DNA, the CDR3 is TGTGCCAGCAGCTTAGCTTGGAGGGAAAATGAGCAGTTCTTC.

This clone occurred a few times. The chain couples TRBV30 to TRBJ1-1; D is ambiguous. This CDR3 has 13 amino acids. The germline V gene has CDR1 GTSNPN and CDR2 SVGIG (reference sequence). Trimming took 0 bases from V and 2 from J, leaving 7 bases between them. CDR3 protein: CAWSVQINTEAFF. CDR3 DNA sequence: TGTGCCTGGAGTGTACAGATAAACACTGAAGCTTTCTTT.

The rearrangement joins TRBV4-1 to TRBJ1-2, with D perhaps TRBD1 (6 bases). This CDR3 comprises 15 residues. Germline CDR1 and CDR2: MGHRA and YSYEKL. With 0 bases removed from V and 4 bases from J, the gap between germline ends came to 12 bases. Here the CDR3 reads CASSQDRDIGYGYTF. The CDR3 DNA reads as TGCGCCAGCAGCCAAGATAGGGACATCGGCTATGGCTACACCTTC.

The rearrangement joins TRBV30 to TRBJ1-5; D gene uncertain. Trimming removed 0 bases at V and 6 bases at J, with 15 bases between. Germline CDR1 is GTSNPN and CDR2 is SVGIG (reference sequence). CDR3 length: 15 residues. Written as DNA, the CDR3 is TGTGCCTGGAGTGTACTAGCTGGGGTTGGTCAGCCCCAGCATTTT. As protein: CAWSVLAGVGQPQHF.

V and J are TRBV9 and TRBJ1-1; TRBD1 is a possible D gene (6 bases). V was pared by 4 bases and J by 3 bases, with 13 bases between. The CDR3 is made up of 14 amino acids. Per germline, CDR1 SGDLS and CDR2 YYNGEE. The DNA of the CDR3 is TGTGCCAGCAGCCAACAGGGAGGGGACACTGAAGCTTTCTTT. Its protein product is CASSQQGGDTEAFF.

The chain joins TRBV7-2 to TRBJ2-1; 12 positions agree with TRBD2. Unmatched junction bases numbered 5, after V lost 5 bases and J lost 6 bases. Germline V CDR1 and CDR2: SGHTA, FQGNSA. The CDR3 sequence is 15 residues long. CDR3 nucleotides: TGTGCCAGCAGCCCCGGACTAGCGGGATCCAATGAGCAGTTCTTC. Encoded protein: CASSPGLAGSNEQFF. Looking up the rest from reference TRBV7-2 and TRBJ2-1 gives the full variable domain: GAGVSQSPSNKVTEKGKDVELRCDPISGHTALYWYRQSLGQGLEFLIYFQGNSAPDKSGLPSDRFSAERTGGSVSTLTIQRTQQEDSAVYLCASSPGLAGSNEQFFGPGTRLTVL.

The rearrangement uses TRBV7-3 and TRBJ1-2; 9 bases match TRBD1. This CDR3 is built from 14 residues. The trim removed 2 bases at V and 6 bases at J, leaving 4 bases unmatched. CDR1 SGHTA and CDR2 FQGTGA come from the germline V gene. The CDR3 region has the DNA TGTGCCAGCAGCTTAGACGGGACAGGGAATGGCTACACCTTC. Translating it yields CASSLDGTGNGYTF.

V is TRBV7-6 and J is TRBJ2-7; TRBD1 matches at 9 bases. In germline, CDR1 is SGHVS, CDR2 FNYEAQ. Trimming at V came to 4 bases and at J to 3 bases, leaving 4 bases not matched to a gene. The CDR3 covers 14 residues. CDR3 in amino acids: CASSSRQGVYEQYF. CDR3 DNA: TGTGCCAGCAGCTCCAGACAGGGGGTCTACGAGCAGTACTTC.

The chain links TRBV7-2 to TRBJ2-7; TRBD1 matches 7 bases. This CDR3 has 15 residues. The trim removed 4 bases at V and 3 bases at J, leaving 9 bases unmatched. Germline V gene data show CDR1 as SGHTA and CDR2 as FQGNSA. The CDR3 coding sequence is TGTGCCAGCAGCTCCCGGGACAGTGACTTCTACGAGCAGTACTTC. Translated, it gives CASSSRDSDFYEQYF.

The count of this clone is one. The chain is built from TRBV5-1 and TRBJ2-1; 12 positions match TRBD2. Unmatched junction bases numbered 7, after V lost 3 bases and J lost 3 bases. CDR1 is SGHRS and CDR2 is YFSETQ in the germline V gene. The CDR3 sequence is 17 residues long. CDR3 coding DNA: TGCGCCAGCAGCTCATTCACTAGCGGGGGGCTCTACAATGAGCAGTTCTTC. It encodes CASSSFTSGGLYNEQFF.

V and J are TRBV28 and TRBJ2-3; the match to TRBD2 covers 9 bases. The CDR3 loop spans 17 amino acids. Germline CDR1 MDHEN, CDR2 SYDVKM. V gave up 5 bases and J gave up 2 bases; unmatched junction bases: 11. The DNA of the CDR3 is TGTGCCAGCAGTACCCGACCTCTAGCGGGGTACACAGATACGCAGTATTTT. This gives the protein CASSTRPLAGYTDTQYF. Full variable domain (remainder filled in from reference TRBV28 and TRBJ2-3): DVKVTQSSRYLVKRTGEKVFLECVQDMDHENMFWYRQDPGLGLRLIYFSYDVKMKEKGDIPEGYSVSREKKERFSLILESASTNQTSMYLCASSTRPLAGYTDTQYFGPGTRLTVL.

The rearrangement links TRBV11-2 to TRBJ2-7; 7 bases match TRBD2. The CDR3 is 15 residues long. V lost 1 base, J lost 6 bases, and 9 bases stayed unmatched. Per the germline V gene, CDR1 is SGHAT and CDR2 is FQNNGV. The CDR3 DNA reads TGTGCCAGCAGCTTAGGGGCGGGAGAGGGACGCGAGCAGTACTTC. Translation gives CASSLGAGEGREQYF.

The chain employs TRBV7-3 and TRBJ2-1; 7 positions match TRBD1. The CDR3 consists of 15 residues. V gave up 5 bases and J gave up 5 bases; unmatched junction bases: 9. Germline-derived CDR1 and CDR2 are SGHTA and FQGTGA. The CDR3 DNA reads TGTGCCAGCAGCCATAGGACAGGACAGCACAATGAGCAGTTCTTC. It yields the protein CASSHRTGQHNEQFF. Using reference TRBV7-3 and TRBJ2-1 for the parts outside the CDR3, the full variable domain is GAGVSQTPSNKVTEKGKYVELRCDPISGHTALYWYRQSLGQGPEFLIYFQGTGAADDSGLPNDRFFAVRPEGSVSTLKIQRTERGDSAVYLCASSHRTGQHNEQFFGPGTRLTVL.

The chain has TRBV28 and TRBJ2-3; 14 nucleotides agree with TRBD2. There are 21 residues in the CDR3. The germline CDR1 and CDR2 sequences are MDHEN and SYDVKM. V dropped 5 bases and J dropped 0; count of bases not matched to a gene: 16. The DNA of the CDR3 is TGTGCCAGCAGTCACCCCCGACTAGCGGGAGGGTTCGAGTTGAGCACAGATACGCAGTATTTT. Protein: CASSHPRLAGGFELSTDTQYF.

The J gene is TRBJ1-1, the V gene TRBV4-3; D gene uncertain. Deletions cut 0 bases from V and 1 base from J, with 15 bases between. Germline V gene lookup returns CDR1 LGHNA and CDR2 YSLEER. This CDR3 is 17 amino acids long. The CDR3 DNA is TGCGCCAGCAGCCAAGATCAGAGGGCGGCCTGGAACACTGAAGCTTTCTTT. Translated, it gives CASSQDQRAAWNTEAFF.